Here is one T cell receptor (beta chain) with its context. Authors' data handling: Amplified reference gene primers provided the basis for estimating nucleated cell counts. Measured with immunoSEQ multiplex PCR; TCRdb has only the in-frame clones, and not every one. V, J and clone size are taken as reported in that table, and D and trimming were inferred from the DNA itself. The sample holds around 150,000 clones, about nine tenths seen once. This sample is part of a study of blood T cell repertoires in COVID-19. Study at large: Collection of acute and convalescent COVID-19 samples took place in the United States, Italy and Spain. The analysed material was cDNA or gDNA that came from T cells, B-cell-depleted T cells, or PBMCs.

Germline values: CDR1 GTSNPN, CDR2 SVGIG (reference sequence). The CDR3 contains 12 residues. V was cut by 1 base and J by 1 base, with 4 bases left in between. This receptor was identified in a woman aged 60 to 75 with active or convalescent COVID-19. Specimen: peripheral blood. This chain joins TRBV30 and TRBJ1-1; D remains ambiguous. The DNA of the CDR3 is TGTGCCTGGAGTGCGGGGAACACTGAAGCTTTCTTT. This gives the protein CAWSAGNTEAFF.